What follows are 25 T cell receptor beta chains derived from one specimen sequenced in a study of blood T cell repertoires in COVID-19. Repertoires were generated with immunoSEQ multiplex PCR, while TCRdb's copy carries only in-frame clones and drops some. The sample contains tens of thousands of clones, over 80% of which appear only once. Source material: peripheral blood. The receptors originated from a human donor in a cohort sampled during active COVID-19.

This sequence joins TRBV14 and TRBJ2-6; D may be TRBD1 (5 bases). This CDR3 region has 17 residues. Deletions cut 4 bases from V and 3 bases from J, with 16 bases between. Germline-derived CDR1 and CDR2 are SGHDN and FVKESK. CDR3 in amino acids: CASSPRWATGGANVLTF. The CDR3 DNA reads as TGTGCCAGCAGCCCCCGGTGGGCAACAGGTGGGGCCAACGTCCTGACTTTC.

The rearrangement uses TRBV2 and TRBJ2-1; 8 nucleotides match TRBD2. The CDR3 is 13 residues long. The V segment lost 8 bases and the J segment 3 bases; nucleotides outside the gene matches: 3. Germline lookup yields CDR1 SNHLY and CDR2 FYNNEI. The CDR3 protein is CASYAGGYNEQFF. The CDR3 coding sequence is TGTGCCAGCTATGCGGGGGGCTACAATGAGCAGTTCTTC.

This clone was picked up one time. The rearrangement joins TRBV7-9 to TRBJ2-5; TRBD2 might be the D (6 bases). The V end lost 3 bases, the J end lost 5 bases, and 16 bases lay between the germline ends. The germline V gene encodes CDR1 SEHNR and CDR2 FQNEAQ (reference sequence). The CDR3 covers 15 residues. In DNA, the CDR3 is TGTGCCAGCAGCTTCGCTGCCTCCAGCGGGGAGACCCAGTACTTC. Translating gives CASSFAASSGETQYF.

The sample holds one count of this clone. The chain employs TRBV15 and TRBJ1-5, with D tentatively TRBD1 (6 bases). Trimming cost V 6 bases and J 4 bases, with 13 bases left between them. CDR3 length equals 14 residues. CDR1 is LNHNV, CDR2 YYDKDF, per germline (reference sequence). This CDR3 is CATSLGGPNQPQHF. CDR3 nucleotide sequence: TGTGCCACCAGTCTAGGGGGTCCGAATCAGCCCCAGCATTTT.

This chain connects TRBV28 to TRBJ1-4; D unclear. CDR3 length: 13 residues. Per germline, CDR1 MDHEN and CDR2 SYDVKM. The V gene lost 6 bases and the J gene lost 8 bases, with 13 bases spanning the gap. The CDR3 DNA reads TGTGCCAGCAGGCTAGGAAGGAGGGAAAAACTGTTTTTT. This gives the protein CASRLGRREKLFF.

The chain recombines TRBV11-2 with TRBJ2-3, with 7 bases that match TRBD2. J was trimmed by 3 bases and V by 5 bases; bases with no gene match: 8. The CDR3 sequence is 15 residues long. Looked up from germline, CDR1 is SGHAT and CDR2 is FQNNGV. This CDR3 reads CASSPMGGLTDTQYF. CDR3 DNA sequence: TGTGCCAGCAGCCCCATGGGGGGGTTAACAGATACGCAGTATTTT.

The chain combines TRBV28 with TRBJ2-1; 11 bases are shared with TRBD1. Germline loops: CDR1 MDHEN, CDR2 SYDVKM. The length of the CDR3 is 15 residues. J was trimmed by 8 bases and V by 5 bases; bases with no gene match: 8. The CDR3 region has the DNA TGTGCCAGCAGTAAGGGACAGGGGGGGTTTGATGAGCAGTTCTTC. Encoded protein: CASSKGQGGFDEQFF.

The chain is built from TRBV4-3 and TRBJ1-2; 8 bases are shared with TRBD1. J was trimmed by 6 bases and V by 3 bases; bases with no gene match: 6. Germline CDR1 LGHNA, CDR2 YSLEER. The CDR3 runs 14 residues. DNA for the CDR3: TGCGCCAGCAGCCATGGCAGGGGGCTGGATGGCTACACCTTC. Protein product: CASSHGRGLDGYTF.

The chain joins TRBV24-1 to TRBJ1-1; tentatively, D is TRBD1 (6 bases). The CDR3 contains 13 residues. Looked up from germline, CDR1 is KGHDR and CDR2 is SFDVKD. V lost 5 bases to trimming and J lost 6 bases, with 12 bases between them. CDR3 sequence (DNA): TGTGCCACCAGTGGGACAGCAGGGCCTGAAGCTTTCTTT. Translation gives CATSGTAGPEAFF.

This chain connects TRBV29-1 to TRBJ2-5, with 7 bases fitting TRBD1. J lost 5 bases, V lost 7 bases, and 13 bases had no gene match. In germline, CDR1 is SQVTM, CDR2 ANQGSEA. This CDR3 region has 14 residues. CDR3 DNA: TGCAGCGCCGACGGGACAGCTCAAGGGGAGACCCAGTACTTC. It specifies CSADGTAQGETQYF.

The J gene is TRBJ1-1, the V gene TRBV10-3, with 9 bases matching TRBD1. CDR1 ENHRY and CDR2 SYGVKD come from the germline V gene. CDR3 length: 13 residues. The V and J ends lost 5 bases and 5 bases, in that order; junction bases with no gene match: 3. CDR3 amino acids: CAISTGGATEAFF. In DNA, the CDR3 is TGTGCCATCAGTACAGGGGGCGCGACTGAAGCTTTCTTT.

This chain connects TRBV10-1 to TRBJ2-7, with a possible D match to TRBD2 (5 bases). Germline assignment: CDR1 WNHNN and CDR2 SYGVQD (reference sequence). The CDR3 spans 16 residues. The V and J ends lost 0 bases and 6 bases respectively, with 18 bases between them. The CDR3 nucleotides read TGCGCCAGCAGTGAGTCGGTAAAGGGAGATATTCGCGAGCAGTACTTC. Translating it yields CASSESVKGDIREQYF.

CDR3 residues: CASSFESPGGSLSYEQYF. CDR3 coding DNA: TGTGCCAGCAGCTTCGAGTCGCCGGGCGGGAGTTTATCCTACGAGCAGTACTTC. This rearrangement joins TRBV5-5 to TRBJ2-7, with 7 bases lining up with TRBD2. V lost 2 bases, J lost 1 base, and 15 bases stayed unmatched. The CDR3 runs 18 residues. From germline, CDR1 is SGHKS and CDR2 YYEKEE (reference sequence).

In this sample, this clone turned up once. The chain uses TRBV4-2 and TRBJ1-1, with D maybe TRBD1 (5 bases). There are 11 residues in the CDR3. The V gene's germline CDR1 is LGHNA and CDR2 YNFKEQ. With 4 bases removed from V and 11 bases from J, the gap between germline ends came to 11 bases. The chain's CDR3 is CASSRGGRAFF. CDR3 coding DNA: TGTGCCAGCAGCCGGGGGGGGAGGGCTTTCTTT.

The chain couples TRBV28 to TRBJ1-6, with a tentative D call TRBD1 (5 bases). The CDR3 covers 13 residues. Germline-derived CDR1 and CDR2 are MDHEN and SYDVKM. With 6 bases removed from V and 9 bases from J, the gap between germline ends came to 12 bases. The CDR3 spells CASSRMGGSPLHF. The CDR3 DNA reads TGTGCCAGCAGCCGAATGGGGGGTTCACCCCTCCACTTT. The whole variable domain, remainder taken from reference TRBV28 and TRBJ1-6, is DVKVTQSSRYLVKRTGEKVFLECVQDMDHENMFWYRQDPGLGLRLIYFSYDVKMKEKGDIPEGYSVSREKKERFSLILESASTNQTSMYLCASSRMGGSPLHFGNGTRLTVT.

The V and J genes are TRBV5-5 and TRBJ2-5; 11 nucleotides align to TRBD1. The CDR3 is 16 residues long. The V gene end was trimmed by 2 bases and the J gene end by 5 bases; junction bases not matched to a gene: 8. Germline CDR1 is SGHKS and CDR2 is YYEKEE (reference sequence). The CDR3: CASSFRGQGALETQYF. The DNA for the CDR3 is TGTGCCAGCAGCTTTAGAGGACAGGGGGCTTTGGAGACCCAGTACTTC.

The chain employs TRBV5-5 and TRBJ2-7; D is ambiguous. Trimming removed 4 bases from V and 4 bases from J, with 9 bases in between. CDR3 length: 12 residues. Germline lookup yields CDR1 SGHKS and CDR2 YYEKEE (reference sequence). The CDR3 DNA follows: TGTGCCAGCAGCCTTGGGCTGTACGAGCAGTACTTC. Protein sequence: CASSLGLYEQYF.

The chain is built from TRBV6-5 and TRBJ2-1, with a possible D match to TRBD1 (7 bases). The CDR3 runs to 15 residues. V shed 2 bases and J shed 7 bases, with 15 bases lying between them. Germline CDR1 is MNHEY and CDR2 is SVGAGI. CDR3 amino acids: CASSYPNPGGNEQFF. For the CDR3, the DNA is TGTGCCAGCAGTTACCCCAACCCAGGGGGGAATGAGCAGTTCTTC.

CDR3 bases: TGTGCCAGCAGCGTAGTTGAGCGGTTGTGGGATACGCAGTATTTT. This gives the protein CASSVVERLWDTQYF. The chain is built from TRBV9 and TRBJ2-3, with D perhaps matching TRBD2 (5 bases). V was cut by 0 bases and J by 6 bases, with 14 bases left in between. There are 15 residues in the CDR3. In germline, CDR1 is SGDLS, CDR2 YYNGEE.

The rearrangement links TRBV7-2 to TRBJ2-7; D not resolved. Trimming took off 6 bases at V and 2 bases at J, with 5 bases between the two ends. Germline CDR1 reads SGHTA; CDR2 reads FQGNSA. The CDR3 covers 11 residues. The CDR3 DNA reads TGTGCCAGCAGTAATGCCTACGAGCAGTACTTC. Translation gives CASSNAYEQYF.

This clone appeared a few times. The CDR3 DNA is TGTGCCAGTACCCCCCAGGGCACTGAAGCTTTCTTT. This gives the protein CASTPQGTEAFF. The chain joins TRBV19 to TRBJ1-1; maybe TRBD1 (5 bases). This CDR3 region has 12 residues. Germline-derived CDR1 and CDR2 are LNHDA and SQIVND (reference sequence). V lost 7 bases, J lost 4 bases, and 10 bases lay in between.

The chain employs TRBV6-5 and TRBJ1-5; TRBD1 might be the D (6 bases). CDR1 is MNHEY and CDR2 is SVGAGI in the germline V gene. The V end was cut by 5 bases, the J end by 6 bases, with 11 bases between. CDR3 length: 13 residues. Written as DNA, the CDR3 is TGTGCCAGCAGTCTCAACAGGGTTCAGCCCCAGCATTTT. Translation: CASSLNRVQPQHF.

The chain links TRBV7-9 to TRBJ2-3; TRBD1 might be the D (6 bases). V shed 3 bases and J shed 0 bases, with 13 bases lying between them. CDR1 is SEHNR, CDR2 FQNEAQ, per germline (reference sequence). The CDR3 consists of 16 residues. CDR3 region: CASSFMAGESTDTQYF. The DNA of the CDR3 is TGTGCCAGCAGCTTTATGGCAGGGGAAAGCACAGATACGCAGTATTTT.

V and J are TRBV11-2 and TRBJ1-2, with D possibly being TRBD1 (6 bases). There are 15 residues in the CDR3. V lost 5 bases and J 1 base, leaving 14 bases between the germline ends. Germline V gene data show CDR1 as SGHAT and CDR2 as FQNNGV. CDR3 sequence (DNA): TGTGCCAGCAGCCCGATCAGGACAGATAACTATGGCTACACCTTC. Its protein is CASSPIRTDNYGYTF.

J is TRBJ2-6 and V is TRBV30; weak D call: TRBD2 (5 bases). The V gene lost 3 bases and the J gene lost 2 bases, with 14 bases spanning the gap. Germline V gene sequence: CDR1 GTSNPN, CDR2 SVGIG (reference sequence). There are 16 residues in the CDR3. The CDR3 region is CAWRKEGRAGANVLTF. The CDR3 DNA is TGTGCCTGGAGGAAAGAGGGTAGGGCTGGGGCCAACGTCCTGACTTTC.